The 29 T cell receptor beta chains reported below all come from one sample, sequenced in a study of T-cell reconstitution after alpha-beta-depleted transplantation in children. As it was prepared, the TCRbeta library received unique molecular identifiers. TCRdb passed the PCR reads through MiXCR, listing each CDR3 protein once. The data contain under 250,000 distinct CDR3 sequences, roughly 25% of them singletons. The specimen comprised PBMCs, mostly from graft donor cells, sampled 360 days after TCRalphabeta/CD19-depleted stem cell transplant. The receptors were sampled from a female patient aged 2-15 years who had a stem cell transplant for congenital amegakaryocytic thrombocytopenia, so the T cells may come from the graft donor.

This clonotype has just a few counts. The V and J genes are TRBV2 and TRBJ1-2; D not certain. Trimming cost V 7 bases and J 8 bases, with 14 bases left between them. CDR1 SNHLY and CDR2 FYNNEI come from the germline V gene. The CDR3 has 12 residues. CDR3 loop: CASTRHDSGYTF. DNA for the CDR3: TGTGCCAGCACGAGGCACGACTCAGGCTACACCTTC.

Turning to this clonotype: One junction end disagrees with the germline gene, perhaps due to a read error. This chain connects TRBV2 to TRBJ2-5; possibly TRBD1 for D (6 bases). Germline assignment: CDR1 SNHLY and CDR2 FYNNEI. This CDR3 has 13 residues. In DNA form, the CDR3 reads TGTGCCAGCAGTACAGGGCCCCAAGATACCCAGTACTTC. Translated, it gives CASSTGPQDTQYF. Variable domain in full (rest from reference TRBV2 and TRBJ2-5): EPEVTQTPSHQVTQMGQEVILRCVPISNHLYFYWYRQILGQKVEFLVSFYNNEISEKSEIFDDQFSVERPDGSNFTLKIRSTKLEDSAMYFCASSTGPQDTQYFGPGTRLLVL.

The table lists this clonotype with a few counts. Written as DNA, the CDR3 is TGCAGTTCCCGTAGCGGGGGCCTCCTTAGCACAGATACGCAGTATTTT. Translation gives CSSRSGGLLSTDTQYF. The V call is TRBV20-1, the J call TRBJ2-3, with TRBD2 matching 9 bases. Trimming took 8 bases from V and 0 from J; bases not matched to a gene: 12. Germline lookup yields CDR1 DFQATT and CDR2 SNEGSKA (reference sequence). The CDR3 consists of 16 residues.

This clonotype was detected only a few times. The chain has TRBV19 and TRBJ2-7; 10 nucleotides agree with TRBD2. Per the germline V gene, CDR1 is LNHDA and CDR2 is SQIVND (reference sequence). The CDR3 is 15 residues long. After removal of 1 base from V and 3 bases from J, the junction contained 3 bases not matched to a gene. In nucleotides, the CDR3 is TGTGCCAGTAGTATAGGGACTAGCGGATTCTACGAGCAGTACTTC. Its translation is CASSIGTSGFYEQYF.

This clonotype was picked up many times. The CDR3 here is CASRPNPTEYAGNTIYF. The CDR3 DNA is TGTGCCAGCAGACCAAATCCTACCGAATACGCTGGAAACACCATATATTTT. J is TRBJ1-3 and V is TRBV9; no reliable D call. CDR1 and CDR2 (germline): SGDLS, YYNGEE. V was clipped by 5 bases and J by 2 bases, with 20 bases between them. The CDR3 covers 17 residues.

This clonotype was counted a few times. This chain uses TRBV4-1 with TRBJ1-5; 7 bases fit TRBD1. The V gene end was trimmed by 8 bases and the J gene end by 3 bases; junction bases not matched to a gene: 10. The CDR3 consists of 15 residues. Germline CDR1 reads MGHRA; CDR2 reads YSYEKL. The CDR3 bases are TGCGCCAGCGCCAGGGGGGGTGGCATCAATCAGCCCCAGCATTTT. Encoded protein: CASARGGGINQPQHF.

This chain links TRBV3-1 with TRBJ2-5, with D possibly matching TRBD2 (6 bases). Trimming took 1 base from V and 5 from J, leaving 11 bases between them. Germline CDR1 is LGHDT and CDR2 is YNNKEL (reference sequence). This CDR3 comprises 14 residues. CDR3 bases: TGTGCCAGCAGCCAAGGTACAGGAGGGGAGACCCAGTACTTC. Translated, it gives CASSQGTGGETQYF.

This chain uses TRBV20-1 with TRBJ2-1; 11 nucleotides align to TRBD2. Germline CDR1 reads DFQATT; CDR2 reads SNEGSKA (reference sequence). The length of the CDR3 is 17 residues. V shed 5 bases, J shed 7 bases, and the junction held 16 bases outside the gene matches. CDR3 coding DNA: TGCAGTGCTCAACATTGGGCTAGCGGGGGGCCTGGGAATGAGCAGTTCTTC. Residues: CSAQHWASGGPGNEQFF.

This clonotype was found many times. The chain carries TRBV2 and TRBJ2-5; D is unresolved. The CDR3 is made up of 15 amino acids. Deletions cut 3 bases from V and 2 bases from J, with 13 bases between. Germline V CDR1 and CDR2: SNHLY, FYNNEI. This chain's CDR3 is CASSEVRSQQETQYF. For the CDR3, the DNA is TGTGCCAGCAGTGAGGTGCGGAGTCAGCAAGAGACCCAGTACTTC.

This clonotype was seen more than once but under ten times. The CDR3 spells CASSLLTSGGVNNEQFF. The CDR3, as DNA: TGTGCCAGCAGTTTACTGACTAGCGGGGGGGTGAACAATGAGCAGTTCTTC. The chain recombines TRBV12-3 or TRBV12-4 with TRBJ2-1; the match to TRBD2 covers 14 bases. CDR3 length: 17 amino acids. With 2 bases clipped from V and 5 bases from J, the junction kept 5 bases outside the gene matches.

This clonotype has only a few counts. CDR3 nucleotide sequence: TGTGCCAGCGAAGGTCGGGGCGGGAGGAAAAGCACAGATACGCAGTATTTT. Its translation is CASEGRGGRKSTDTQYF. The chain joins TRBV28 to TRBJ2-3; 8 bases agree with TRBD2. The V and J ends lost 8 bases and 0 bases, in that order; junction bases with no gene match: 13. From germline, CDR1 is MDHEN and CDR2 SYDVKM. The CDR3 is 17 amino acids.

This chain joins TRBV2 and TRBJ1-1; TRBD1 is a possible D gene (6 bases). Germline-derived CDR1 and CDR2 are SNHLY and FYNNEI. V shed 6 bases and J shed 8 bases, with 13 bases lying between them. The CDR3 is 12 residues long. The CDR3, as DNA: TGTGCCAGCAGCGTCACAGGGACCGAAGCTTTCTTT. Translating it yields CASSVTGTEAFF.

This clonotype was seen a few times. The chain joins TRBV27 to TRBJ1-1; 11 bases are a match to TRBD1. Germline trimming cut 5 bases from V and 7 bases from J; bases unmatched to any gene: 12. The CDR3 loop spans 16 amino acids. Germline CDR1 reads MNHEY; CDR2 reads SMNVEV (reference sequence). CDR3 sequence reads: CASSHYARTGGLEAFF. The CDR3 nucleotides are TGTGCCAGCAGTCACTACGCCCGGACAGGGGGCCTTGAAGCTTTCTTT.

This clonotype was seen more than once but under ten times. J is TRBJ2-3 and V is TRBV12-3 or TRBV12-4; D not certain. Trimming shortened V by 6 bases and J by 6 bases, and 13 bases separated the two germline ends. The CDR3 runs 13 residues. The CDR3 region has the DNA TGTGCCAGCAGCCGGATGTCGGCGGATACGCAGTATTTT. It yields the protein CASSRMSADTQYF.

This clonotype showed up just a few times. The chain links TRBV7-9 to TRBJ1-1; D gene unclear. Germline values: CDR1 SEHNR, CDR2 FQNEAQ (reference sequence). The V end lost 3 bases, the J end lost 2 bases, and 16 bases lay between the germline ends. The CDR3 consists of 16 residues. This CDR3 is CASSFGSLLDNTEAFF. The CDR3 bases are TGTGCCAGCAGCTTCGGATCCCTCTTAGATAACACTGAAGCTTTCTTT. Based on the CDR3 plus reference TRBV7-9 and TRBJ1-1, the full variable domain is DTGVSQNPRHKITKRGQNVTFRCDPISEHNRLYWYRQTLGQGPEFLTYFQNEAQLEKSRLLSDRFSAERPKGSFSTLEIQRTEQGDSAMYLCASSFGSLLDNTEAFFGQGTRLTVV.

This sequence joins TRBV18 and TRBJ1-5; 9 bases are shared with TRBD1. V lost 3 bases and J lost 7; bases outside the gene matches: 7. Germline loops: CDR1 KGHSH, CDR2 LQKENI. The CDR3 contains 15 residues. In DNA, the CDR3 is TGTGCCAGCTCACCCGGGACAGGGAGGATCCAGCCCCAGCATTTT. This gives the protein CASSPGTGRIQPQHF. Full variable domain (remainder filled in from reference TRBV18 and TRBJ1-5): NAGVMQNPRHLVRRRGQEARLRCSPMKGHSHVYWYRQLPEEGLKFMVYLQKENIIDESGMPKERFSAEFPKEGPSILRIQQVVRGDSAAYFCASSPGTGRIQPQHFGDGTRLSIL.

The rearrangement uses TRBV12-3 or TRBV12-4 and TRBJ2-3, with D perhaps given as TRBD1 or TRBD2 (6 bases each). Trimming took off 0 bases at V and 3 bases at J, with 13 bases between the two ends. There are 16 residues in the CDR3. The CDR3 region is CASSLALWRGTDTQYF. CDR3 DNA: TGTGCCAGCAGTTTAGCGCTGTGGAGGGGGACAGATACGCAGTATTTT.

This clonotype was observed a handful of times. The chain carries TRBV20-1 and TRBJ2-7; 13 bases are a match to TRBD2. The V and J ends lost 6 bases and 8 bases, in that order; junction bases with no gene match: 4. CDR1 and CDR2 (germline): DFQATT, SNEGSKA (reference sequence). CDR3 size: 12 residues. CDR3 sequence reads: CSARTSGSKQYF. CDR3 nucleotides: TGCAGTGCCCGGACTAGCGGGAGCAAGCAGTACTTC.

The rearrangement links TRBV5-1 to TRBJ2-3; D ambiguous. The germline gives CDR1 SGHRS, CDR2 YFSETQ. Trimming cost V 0 bases and J 4 bases, with 12 bases left between them. The CDR3 is made up of 15 amino acids. The CDR3 spells CASSLEGLLADTQYF. The CDR3 nucleotides are TGCGCCAGCAGCTTGGAGGGTTTGCTGGCAGATACGCAGTATTTT.

This clonotype occurred a few times. The rearrangement joins TRBV5-6 to TRBJ1-1; D gene ambiguous. Germline CDR1 reads SGHDT; CDR2 reads YYEEEE. This CDR3 contains 13 residues. V was shortened by 6 bases and J by 5 bases, with 14 bases between the two germline ends. The CDR3 region is CASTLTSQTEAFF. The CDR3 DNA sequence: TGTGCCAGCACCCTGACATCCCAGACTGAAGCTTTCTTT.

This chain links TRBV4-2 with TRBJ2-7, with D perhaps TRBD1 (6 bases). Looked up from germline, CDR1 is LGHNA and CDR2 is YNFKEQ. With 1 base removed from V and 3 bases from J, the gap between germline ends came to 13 bases. The CDR3 spans 15 residues. The CDR3 sequence: CASSQARQDGYEQYF. CDR3 nucleotide sequence: TGTGCCAGCAGCCAAGCAAGACAGGACGGCTACGAGCAGTACTTC.

This clonotype occurred many times. The rearrangement uses TRBV5-1 and TRBJ2-3; the D is unclear. V lost 0 bases and J 0 bases, leaving 5 bases between the germline ends. The CDR3 has 14 amino acids. Germline loops: CDR1 SGHRS, CDR2 YFSETQ. Written as DNA, the CDR3 is TGCGCCAGCAGCTTGGGACCAAGCACAGATACGCAGTATTTT. It translates to CASSLGPSTDTQYF.

This clonotype was seen a few times. The chain combines TRBV5-1 with TRBJ1-1; weak D call: TRBD1 (5 bases). Germline assignment: CDR1 SGHRS and CDR2 YFSETQ. V lost 3 bases to trimming and J lost 4 bases, with 19 bases between them. The CDR3 has 16 residues. CDR3 region: CASSSGPWGAGTEAFF. CDR3 bases: TGCGCCAGCAGCTCGGGGCCGTGGGGCGCAGGCACTGAAGCTTTCTTT. Together with reference TRBV5-1 and TRBJ1-1, the CDR3 gives the full variable domain: KAGVTQTPRYLIKTRGQQVTLSCSPISGHRSVSWYQQTPGQGLQFLFEYFSETQRNKGNFPGRFSGRQFSNSRSEMNVSTLELGDSALYLCASSSGPWGAGTEAFFGQGTRLTVV.

J is TRBJ2-5 and V is TRBV5-1; no reliable D call. This CDR3 region has 14 residues. Trimming took off 0 bases at V and 1 base at J, with 7 bases between the two ends. CDR1 is SGHRS, CDR2 YFSETQ, per germline. The CDR3 sequence is CASSLVSAQETQYF. The CDR3 nucleotides read TGCGCCAGCAGCTTGGTGTCAGCCCAAGAGACCCAGTACTTC.

This clonotype was counted a few times. This chain joins TRBV20-1 and TRBJ2-5; unclear D gene. CDR1 and CDR2 (germline): DFQATT, SNEGSKA (reference sequence). V lost 1 base, J lost 2 bases, and 14 bases lay in between. This CDR3 is built from 15 residues. The CDR3 here is CSARGFWLKQETQYF. The CDR3 region has the DNA TGCAGTGCTAGAGGGTTTTGGCTAAAACAAGAGACCCAGTACTTC.

The V and J genes are TRBV28 and TRBJ1-2; perhaps TRBD1 as D (6 bases). The V gene lost 8 bases and the J gene lost 4 bases, with 17 bases spanning the gap. Looked up from germline, CDR1 is MDHEN and CDR2 is SYDVKM. This CDR3 comprises 14 residues. The CDR3 DNA is TGTGCCAGCCTCGCGGGGGGCGAGGTCTATGGCTACACCTTC. Protein product: CASLAGGEVYGYTF.

This chain uses TRBV9 with TRBJ2-7; perhaps TRBD1 as D (5 bases). V gave up 3 bases and J gave up 6 bases, with 10 bases separating them. The CDR3 runs to 12 residues. Germline assignment: CDR1 SGDLS and CDR2 YYNGEE. DNA for the CDR3: TGTGCCAGCAGCGGGGCCAGGGCCGAGCAGTACTTC. Amino acid sequence: CASSGARAEQYF.

This chain connects TRBV28 to TRBJ1-2; no clear D. The CDR3 sequence is 14 residues long. Trimming left V 4 bases short and J 5 bases short, with 14 bases between. Per germline, CDR1 MDHEN and CDR2 SYDVKM. The CDR3 DNA sequence: TGTGCCAGCAGTTCGTTAGACGGTAATTATGGCTACACCTTC. This codes for CASSSLDGNYGYTF.

This sequence joins TRBV25-1 and TRBJ2-1; no clear D gene. This CDR3 spans 13 amino acids. From germline, CDR1 is MGHDK and CDR2 SYGVNS. The germline V and J ends were trimmed by 3 bases and 11 bases, with 14 bases remaining between them. CDR3 nucleotides: TGTGCCAGCAGTGAGGACCCCTACGCGAAGCAGTTCTTC. Its protein is CASSEDPYAKQFF.